One and the same sample provided the 16 T cell receptor beta chains below, sequenced in a study of human T cells and chemical hapten exposure. This sample's time point: patch test 2, 6 weeks after DPC sensitization. The treatment here: therapeutic diphenylcyclopropenone sensitization with weekly scalp DPC. TCRdb ran MiXCR on the RACE reads and lists one entry per CDR3 protein. The repertoire holds 80,000 to 95,000 distinct CDR3 sequences, with 11% as singletons. The source was whole blood, collected in connection with sensitization to the hapten diphenylcyclopropenone (DPC). These TCRs come from a man aged 35 to 55 with alopecia areata. Some clones in this sample may be carry-over from other donors' samples.

This clonotype was found a few times. V is TRBV7-7 and J is TRBJ2-5; D not resolved. Germline CDR1 is SSHAT and CDR2 is FNYEAQ (reference sequence). There are 14 residues in the CDR3. The CDR3 coding sequence is TGTGCTAGCTCCTCGGACCGCGGACAAGAGACCCAGTACTTC. Translated: CASSSDRGQETQYF.

The chain carries TRBV6-2 or TRBV6-3 and TRBJ2-4; TRBD1 matches 9 bases. CDR1 MNHEY and CDR2 SVGEGT come from the germline V gene. This CDR3 is 14 amino acids long. Losses at the gene ends were 7 bases for V and 5 bases for J; bases not matched to a gene: 6. CDR3 region: CASIRTGAENIQYF. CDR3 DNA: TGTGCCAGCATTAGGACAGGGGCTGAAAACATTCAGTACTTC.

This chain uses TRBV28 with TRBJ2-7, with no clear D. V was pared by 4 bases and J by 11 bases, with 9 bases between. The CDR3 length is 10 residues. Germline V CDR1 and CDR2: MDHEN, SYDVKM. The chain's CDR3 is CASSSASKYF. CDR3 nucleotide sequence: TGTGCCAGCAGTTCAGCTTCTAAGTACTTC.

V usage is TRBV7-9 and J usage is TRBJ2-5; weak D call: TRBD1 (6 bases). The CDR3 sequence is 16 residues long. Germline V lookup: CDR1 SEHNR, CDR2 FQNEAQ (reference sequence). The V gene lost 5 bases and the J gene lost 4 bases, with 20 bases spanning the gap. CDR3 DNA: TGTGCCAGCAGCCCCCGCTTTCCAGGGGACGTAGAGACCCAGTACTTC. Translated, it gives CASSPRFPGDVETQYF.

This clonotype was observed a handful of times. This chain links TRBV19 with TRBJ2-1, with 9 nucleotides matching TRBD2. J lost 8 bases, V lost 1 base, and 3 bases had no gene match. CDR3 size: 14 residues. Germline assignment: CDR1 LNHDA and CDR2 SQIVND (reference sequence). The CDR3 protein is CASSIGTSVDEQFF. The CDR3 bases are TGTGCCAGTAGTATAGGGACTAGCGTGGATGAGCAGTTCTTC.

This clonotype appeared many times. The chain is built from TRBV18 and TRBJ2-4; 11 nucleotides match TRBD2. J gave up 5 bases and V 5 bases, and 8 bases lay outside the gene matches. CDR1 is KGHSH, CDR2 LQKENI, per germline. The CDR3 has 16 amino acids. The CDR3 region is CASSELAGALQNIQYF. The CDR3 DNA follows: TGTGCCAGCTCAGAACTAGCGGGAGCCCTTCAAAACATTCAGTACTTC.

This clonotype was observed a handful of times. The chain recombines TRBV11-1 with TRBJ1-1; no clear D. V lost 5 bases, J lost 6 bases, and 19 bases lay in between. CDR3 size: 15 residues. CDR1 is SGHAT and CDR2 is FQDESV in the germline V gene (reference sequence). The CDR3 region is CASSPRFPGIAEAFF. The CDR3 nucleotides are TGTGCCAGCAGCCCCAGGTTTCCCGGAATCGCTGAAGCTTTCTTT.

The chain joins TRBV2 to TRBJ1-2; 9 positions match TRBD1. The CDR3 consists of 17 residues. Germline V gene data show CDR1 as SNHLY and CDR2 as FYNNEI. The V and J ends lost 5 bases and 1 base, in that order; junction bases with no gene match: 11. CDR3 bases: TGTGCCAGCAGTACTCGACAGGGGGAACCTTTTAACTATGGCTACACCTTC. Its protein is CASSTRQGEPFNYGYTF.

A few counts support this clonotype. The chain combines TRBV27 with TRBJ1-1; no reliable D call. The CDR3 consists of 16 residues. V lost 3 bases and J 1 base, leaving 15 bases between the germline ends. In germline, CDR1 is MNHEY, CDR2 SMNVEV (reference sequence). The CDR3 is CASSFYPAAGNTEAFF. The DNA of the CDR3 is TGTGCCAGCAGTTTTTATCCCGCCGCTGGGAACACTGAAGCTTTCTTT.

The chain employs TRBV4-1 and TRBJ1-3; perhaps TRBD1 as D (5 bases). Trimming took 4 bases from V and 4 from J, leaving 17 bases between them. The length of the CDR3 is 16 residues. Per the germline V gene, CDR1 is MGHRA and CDR2 is YSYEKL. In DNA, the CDR3 is TGCGCCAGCAGCCGTCGGACCGATGGACAAGGAAACACCATATATTTT. This translates into CASSRRTDGQGNTIYF.

This clonotype was picked up a small number of times. The rearrangement links TRBV5-8 to TRBJ1-2, with TRBD1 as a possible D gene (5 bases). This CDR3 contains 13 residues. V was pared by 4 bases and J by 9 bases, with 16 bases between. Germline CDR1 SGHTS, CDR2 YDEGEE. The CDR3 is CASSQPGTVRYTF. CDR3 in DNA: TGTGCCAGCAGCCAACCGGGGACGGTTCGCTACACCTTC.

This clonotype was observed a handful of times. The chain is built from TRBV5-6 and TRBJ2-1; D gene ambiguous. This CDR3 contains 15 residues. Trimming shortened V by 4 bases and J by 0 bases, and 11 bases separated the two germline ends. The germline V gene has CDR1 SGHDT and CDR2 YYEEEE. As DNA, the CDR3 is TGTGCCAGCAGCCCTGACCCTAGCTCCTACAATGAGCAGTTCTTC. It yields the protein CASSPDPSSYNEQFF.

Ten or more counts support this clonotype. This sequence joins TRBV12-3 or TRBV12-4 and TRBJ1-6; D remains ambiguous. V shed 3 bases and J shed 7 bases, with 10 bases lying between them. This CDR3 is 14 amino acids long. CDR3 bases: TGTGCCAGCAGTTTTGGGCCAGTCAATTCACCCCTCCACTTT. This gives the protein CASSFGPVNSPLHF.

This chain's CDR3 is CASSQDLAGTREAFF. As DNA, the CDR3 is TGTGCCAGCAGCCAAGATCTAGCAGGGACCCGTGAAGCTTTCTTT. The chain has TRBV4-2 and TRBJ1-1, with TRBD1 as a possible D gene (5 bases). CDR1 is LGHNA, CDR2 YNFKEQ, per germline. The CDR3 totals 15 residues. V shed 0 bases and J shed 7 bases, with 15 bases lying between them.

As concerns this clonotype: Because the CDR3's place on the DNA is in doubt, the DNA is left out and the CDR3 is given as listed by TCRdb. The CDR3 sequence: CSVEDFGQGYTF. This chain links TRBV29-1 with TRBJ1-2; the tabulated D call, TRBD1, remains unverified against the DNA. The V gene's germline CDR1 is SQVTM and CDR2 ANQGSEA. Both ends counted, the CDR3 spans 12 residues.

The genes are TRBV9 and TRBJ2-5, with D hard to call. Germline V CDR1 and CDR2: SGDLS, YYNGEE. Trimming took off 1 base at V and 5 bases at J, with 12 bases between the two ends. The length of the CDR3 is 14 residues. CDR3: CASSVIEGPETQYF. In DNA form, the CDR3 reads TGTGCCAGCAGCGTAATTGAAGGACCGGAGACCCAGTACTTC.